These T cell receptor beta chains were read from a single sample in a study of CD8+ T cells in alopecia areata. This table comes from immunoSEQ multiplex PCR, and its TCRdb copy is limited to in-frame clones, with some not included. The sample includes 220,000 or so clones, around 62% seen only once; the top ten take approximately 0.44%. The input for sequencing was CD4+ T cells sorted from blood, taken at week 0. These receptor sequences come from a human donor with alopecia areata. The CDR3 runs from the conserved cysteine through the conserved F or W. A D gene is named only where the DNA matches it firmly. Some rows have no size entry. The others give once, few or many, or a class for an expanded clone.

j_call: TRBJ1-2; d_call: .; v_call: TRBV7-9; clone_size: .; cdr3_nt: TGTGCCAGCAGCTTACCTCAGGACTATGGCTACACCTTC; cdr3_aa: CASSLPQDYGYTF
j_call: TRBJ2-7; d_call: .; v_call: TRBV9; clone_size: few; cdr3_nt: TGTGCCAGCAGCGTAGCTCTTCGGACAGCCGAGCAGTACTTC; cdr3_aa: CASSVALRTAEQYF
j_call: TRBJ1-1; d_call: .; v_call: TRBV5-1; clone_size: .; cdr3_nt: TGCGCCAGCAGCGGGGTGGTGAACACTGAAGCTTTCTTT; cdr3_aa: CASSGVVNTEAFF
j_call: TRBJ1-2; d_call: .; v_call: TRBV4-1; clone_size: .; cdr3_nt: TGCGCCAGCAGCCAAGCGACGAGAACTAACTATGGCTACACCTTC; cdr3_aa: CASSQATRTNYGYTF
j_call: TRBJ1-2; d_call: .; v_call: TRBV4-1; clone_size: .; cdr3_nt: TGCGCCAGCAGCCCCGTGGGGACGGCGAACTATGGCTACACCTTC; cdr3_aa: CASSPVGTANYGYTF
j_call: TRBJ2-5; d_call: TRBD1; v_call: TRBV5-1; clone_size: few; cdr3_nt: TGCGCCAGCAGCTGGCCCGGCTACGGACAGGGAAGGGAGACCCAGTACTTC; cdr3_aa: CASSWPGYGQGRETQYF
j_call: TRBJ2-2; d_call: TRBD1; v_call: TRBV4-2; clone_size: .; cdr3_nt: TGTGCCAGCAGCCCAGCCGGGACAGGGAACACCGGGGAGCTGTTTTTT; cdr3_aa: CASSPAGTGNTGELFF
j_call: TRBJ2-7; d_call: .; v_call: TRBV5-1; clone_size: few; cdr3_nt: TGCGCCAGCAGCTTGCACGGAGGGAGGGACACCTACGAGCAGTACTTC; cdr3_aa: CASSLHGGRDTYEQYF
j_call: TRBJ1-1; d_call: .; v_call: TRBV29-1; clone_size: many; cdr3_nt: TGCAGCGTCAGGGACACTGAAGCTTTCTTT; cdr3_aa: CSVRDTEAFF
j_call: TRBJ2-2; d_call: TRBD1; v_call: TRBV19; clone_size: .; cdr3_nt: TGTGCCAGTGACAGGGGCAGCGGGGAGCTGTTTTTT; cdr3_aa: CASDRGSGELFF
j_call: TRBJ2-5; d_call: .; v_call: TRBV28; clone_size: .; cdr3_nt: TGTGCCAGCAGCCCAGGGCATCTCCATGCTGCCCAGTACTTC; cdr3_aa: CASSPGHLHAAQYF
j_call: TRBJ1-1; d_call: .; v_call: TRBV30; clone_size: .; cdr3_nt: TGTGCCTGGAACATGGTCAGGACTGAAGCTTTCTTT; cdr3_aa: CAWNMVRTEAFF
j_call: TRBJ2-6; d_call: TRBD1; v_call: TRBV2; clone_size: .; cdr3_nt: TGTGCCAGCAATCCGGGACAGGCTTCCTCTGGGGCCAACGTCCTGACTTTC; cdr3_aa: CASNPGQASSGANVLTF
j_call: TRBJ2-3; d_call: .; v_call: TRBV4-1; clone_size: .; cdr3_nt: TGCGCCAGCAGCCAATGGACTGCAGGGACAGATACGCAGTATTTT; cdr3_aa: CASSQWTAGTDTQYF
j_call: TRBJ2-3; d_call: .; v_call: TRBV4-1; clone_size: .; cdr3_nt: TGCGCCAGCAGCCACTTCAGGGTGGATACGCAGTATTTT; cdr3_aa: CASSHFRVDTQYF